This TCR beta chain was sequenced for a study of cytomegalovirus exposure and HLA in healthy donors (dated by TCRdb to the late 2010s). Regarding the complete study: An earlier analysis of a few hundred of the donors reported approximately 260 Gb of sequence data and 117 million unique TCR beta sequences obtained from about 170 million T cells. All discovery cohort repertoires had been generated on a single sequencing platform. Across some 400 genotyped donors of the cohort, an average of 235,054 unique TCR beta nucleotide sequences per donor were sequenced, and around 19% of those sequences were non-productive. To predict cytomegalovirus infection status, the study brought together high-throughput TCR immunosequencing, statistical association of individual TCRs with disease status, and machine learning. HLA typing covered class I and class II loci at four-digit resolution. The study profiled the T cell repertoires of approximately 700 subjects by immunosequencing and related them to cytomegalovirus serostatus. A later genetic analysis used genome-wide SNP genotypes for about 60% of the roughly 700 donors, treating that subset as a discovery cohort. The study aimed to test whether cataloging public T cell receptors could reveal signatures of past pathogen exposure. The genetic ancestry cluster associated with self-reported Caucasian donors included 80% to 90% of the roughly 400 genotyped donors. In a later analysis, previously published TCR beta repertoires from several hundred donors were re-analyzed and high-resolution HLA genotyping was added so that TCR occurrence patterns could be studied. Typing coverage varied by locus: roughly 629-640 donors for A, B, C, DRB1 and DQB1; roughly 510 for DQA1; approximately 610 for DPA1; approximately 470 for DPB1. Five DR-DQ haplotypes were handled as single units for association and clustering, since linkage in the cohort was strong. Donor age, sex, ethnicity and CMV serostatus were compiled alongside the repertoire data. Rather than drawing on any new phenotypic data, the later analysis identified candidate immune exposures from TCR beta sequences and the way those sequences occurred across donors. An early release covering about 600 HLA-typed donors comprised approximately 290 gigabases of sequencing data and 85 million or so unique TCR sequences. An earlier analysis of several hundred of the donors applied high-throughput TCR beta sequencing to assess whether each TCR beta V gene segment acted as functional or pseudogenic. Besides the first cohort of roughly 640 subjects, a separate validation cohort made up of 120 different subjects was used.

Note on this clone: Its target antigen remains unknown. The record has no base qualities; no much larger clone is one base away.

Preparation of the library involved the immunoSEQ multiplex PCR assay. The multiplex PCR relied on a mix of 60 forward primers for TCR Vbeta segments and 13 reverse primers for TCR Jbeta segments. Amplification of the CDR3 region of rearranged TCR beta genes was performed with a multiplex PCR assay on genomic DNA. On the Illumina HiSeq System, the amplified TCR beta libraries were sequenced as 87-base-pair reads. The study's own analysis went as follows. In a later analysis, 77 million or so unique TCR beta chains were counted across the 500 to 850 repertoires, and roughly 11 million of these chains were shared by at least two donors. To remove PCR and sequencing errors, raw reads were error-corrected and collapsed into unique sequences using a nearest-neighbor algorithm that merged closely related sequences. CDR3 sequences were aligned to IMGT reference sequences to assign V, D and J gene segments. For a sequence to be retained, at least a six-nucleotide match to both a V gene segment and a J gene segment was required. Rearrangements were classified as productive when the CDR3 lacked stop codons and remained in frame with V and J, and all other rearrangements were classified as non-productive. Following IMGT convention, CDR3 was defined as the stretch from the second conserved V-encoded cysteine to the conserved J-encoded phenylalanine. The earlier analysis of roughly 590 of the donors excluded any sequence lacking an unambiguous match to a single V gene segment. In an earlier analysis of several hundred of the donors, a V segment was called functional when productive rearrangements were above 56.7%, and segregating when the standard deviation between donors exceeded 5%. To diagnose cytomegalovirus status from the catalog of TCR beta chain sequences, a statistical classification framework was built. In a later analysis, V and J genes were assigned by comparing TCR nucleotide sequences against IMGT/GENE-DB human TR gene sequences. Using the TCRdist pipeline, a later analysis assigned CDR3 sequences along with most-parsimonious VDJ recombination scenarios. In a later analysis, each TCR beta chain was defined by its CDR3 amino acid sequence together with its V-gene family, and reads without a unique V-gene family were excluded. To address suspected cross-contamination and a sequencing artifact, a later analysis removed approximately 590 highly shared, low-generation-probability nucleotide sequences. In a later analysis, a clonal expansion index for each public chain was calculated from normalized within-repertoire ranks of inferred template counts. In a later analysis, generation probabilities were computed with a VDJ recombination model fitted to out-of-frame rearrangements, and the resulting probabilities were checked against IGoR. In a later analysis, TCR-TCR, TCR-HLA and TCR-CMV co-occurrence was scored with hypergeometric tests, and a repertoire-size bias correction was applied to TCR pairs. False discovery rates were estimated in a later analysis by permuting HLA or CMV assignments 20 times. In a later analysis, co-occurring TCRs were grouped using DBSCAN, with TCRdist sequence similarity added in when clustering inside HLA-allele-positive subsets. Repertoires with fewer than 30,000 or more than 120,000 public chains, plus five repertoires with anomalous nucleotide sharing, were excluded from co-occurrence clustering. This is the immuneACCESS table as TCRdb keeps it, with only in-frame sequences that have V and J called. A part of the clones is gone; compared with another copy, unresolved V genes explain less than half, and the rest is unexplained. The DNA was the basis for D and trimming; V, J and clone size are from that table. The sample yields around 120,000 clones; just over 70% were counted once. The ten largest make up about 3% of the sample.

Taken from cysteine to phenylalanine, the CDR3 has 14 residues. Of all the DNA, just the CDR3 is kept, 42 bases in frame from base 1. For this chain, trimming is 7 bases at the V end and 2 bases at the J end, and the number of junction bases without a gene match is 6. CDR1 and CDR2, looked up from the germline V gene, are SGHAT and FQNNGV. The cohort was made up of about 670 healthy bone marrow donors. At the time of sampling, all cohort members were nominally healthy, though unrecorded immune exposures were likely present. The donor tested CMV seropositive, placing the donor among the 310 or so seropositive members of the cohort. A peripheral blood sample was provided by each donor, and peripheral blood mononuclear cells were used for TCR beta sequencing. The Qiagen DNeasy Blood Extraction Kit was used to extract genomic DNA from the blood cell samples. Beyond this particular receptor, the publication reports: In an earlier analysis of about 600 of the donors, most TCR beta V segments appeared in productive rearrangements about 90% or about 30% of the time, broadly matching IMGT annotations. A further reported finding was that TCR beta sequences accurately predicted the HLA-A and HLA-B alleles for most subjects in the first cohort. Cytomegalovirus status was reported to be diagnosed by the classifier with high specificity and sensitivity in both the original and validation cohorts. A cluster of highly shared sequence variants was judged likely to represent a technical artifact of the sequencing pipeline. The only immune exposure information available for the cohort was CMV serostatus. Because counts were too low, about 18 rarely observed V segments, including chromosome 9 orphons, were excluded from the earlier analysis of several hundred of the donors. Some IMGT-functional V segments, including TRBV6-2 and TRBV6-3, could not be told apart with the 87-base-pair reads, so those segments were excluded. Across donors, most TCR sequences were observed very rarely, whereas some public TCRs were present in many individuals. Because HLA typing was unavailable for some donors at each locus, only the typed subset was used in association tests. Sequencing depth was assumed to be roughly uniform across donors in the presence/absence analyses, though that assumption may not hold. Most CMV-associated TCR beta chains appeared to be HLA-restricted in a later analysis, and the HLA associations seemed to be driven largely by CMV exposure. Specific HLA alleles were associated with roughly 16,000 TCR beta sequences at a false discovery rate of 0.05 in a later analysis. In a later analysis, several top co-occurrence clusters were reported to appear linked to parvovirus B19, influenza, CMV and Epstein-Barr virus. Correlated functional status among segregating V segments might reflect linkage disequilibrium, but an unknown experimental factor could not be ruled out. The authors suggested that the approach could potentially be extended to other disease states and immunological phenotypes. When HLA alleles, especially DR and DQ, strongly co-occurred, attributing TCR associations to individual alleles was difficult. According to a later genetic analysis, donors in an Asian-associated ancestry cluster had fewer N-insertions in productive TCRs than the approximately 630-donor mean. A later analysis found that HLA-associated TCR beta chains were more clonally expanded and had lower generation probabilities than equally common non-associated chains. Three of the identified cytomegalovirus-associated TCR beta chains were confirmed in vitro to be specific for cytomegalovirus antigens. A later analysis found that TCR association rates varied across HLA loci, with DRB1 alleles showing the most associated TCRs and HLA-C alleles the fewest. The cohort was sequenced for TCR beta chains only, and without alpha or paired-chain data the features that could be detected were limited. In a later genetic analysis, a missense DCLRE1C variant was associated with V-gene and J-gene trimming of TCR beta chains, and the association was replicated in an independent cohort. In the study, some 180 TCR beta chains were listed as associated with cytomegalovirus.

The chain is made from TRBV11-2 and TRBJ2-5; 8 junctional bases match TRBD1. The sequenced sample consisted of PBMCs. The clonotype comes from a woman aged 60 to 75 in good health and CMV-seropositive. The CDR3 protein is CASTHDRGQETQYF. The DNA sequence is TGTGCCAGCACCCACGACAGGGGTCAAGAGACCCAGTACTTC.